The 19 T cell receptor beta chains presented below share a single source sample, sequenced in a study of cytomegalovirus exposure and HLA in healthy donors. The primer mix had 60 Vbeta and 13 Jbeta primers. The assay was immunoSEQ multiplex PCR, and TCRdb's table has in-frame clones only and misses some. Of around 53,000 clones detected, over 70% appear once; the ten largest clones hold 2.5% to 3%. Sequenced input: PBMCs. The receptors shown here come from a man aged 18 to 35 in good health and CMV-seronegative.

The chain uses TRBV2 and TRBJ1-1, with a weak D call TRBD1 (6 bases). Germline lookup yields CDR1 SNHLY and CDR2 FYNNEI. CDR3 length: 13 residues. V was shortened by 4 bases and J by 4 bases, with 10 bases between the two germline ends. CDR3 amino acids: CASSGQEFTEAFF. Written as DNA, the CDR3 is TGTGCCAGCAGTGGACAGGAATTCACTGAAGCTTTCTTT.

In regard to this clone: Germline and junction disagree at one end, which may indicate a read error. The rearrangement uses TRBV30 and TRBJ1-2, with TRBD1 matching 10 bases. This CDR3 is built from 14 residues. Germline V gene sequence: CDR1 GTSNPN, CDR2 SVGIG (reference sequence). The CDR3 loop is CAWSEPGTGALLPF. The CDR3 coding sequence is TGTGCCTGGAGTGAACCCGGGACAGGGGCCCTCCTGCCCTTC.

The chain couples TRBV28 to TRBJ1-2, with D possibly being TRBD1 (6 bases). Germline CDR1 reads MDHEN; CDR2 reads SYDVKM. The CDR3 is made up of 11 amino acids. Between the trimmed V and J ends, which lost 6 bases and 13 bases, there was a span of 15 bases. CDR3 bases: TGTGCCAGCAGCCGCGAACAGGGACCCACCTTC. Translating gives CASSREQGPTF.

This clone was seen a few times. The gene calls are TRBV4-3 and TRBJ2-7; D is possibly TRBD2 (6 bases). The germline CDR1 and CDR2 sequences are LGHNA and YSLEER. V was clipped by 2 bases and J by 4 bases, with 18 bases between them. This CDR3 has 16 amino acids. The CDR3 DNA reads TGCGCCAGCAGCCAATTTCTTGAGGGCGGGAAGTACGAGCAGTACTTC. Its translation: CASSQFLEGGKYEQYF.

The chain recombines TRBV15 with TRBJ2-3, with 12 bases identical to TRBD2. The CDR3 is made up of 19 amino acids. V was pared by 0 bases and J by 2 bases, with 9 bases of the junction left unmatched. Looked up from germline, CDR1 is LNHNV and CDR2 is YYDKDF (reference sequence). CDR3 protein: CATSRDRLGLAGSTDTQYF. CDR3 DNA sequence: TGTGCCACCAGCAGAGACCGCCTAGGACTAGCGGGATCCACAGATACGCAGTATTTT.

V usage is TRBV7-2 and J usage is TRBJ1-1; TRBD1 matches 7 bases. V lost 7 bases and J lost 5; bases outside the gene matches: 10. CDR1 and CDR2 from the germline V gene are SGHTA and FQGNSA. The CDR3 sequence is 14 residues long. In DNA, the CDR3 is TGTGCCAGCACCGAGACAGGGCTGAGGACTGAAGCTTTCTTT. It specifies CASTETGLRTEAFF.

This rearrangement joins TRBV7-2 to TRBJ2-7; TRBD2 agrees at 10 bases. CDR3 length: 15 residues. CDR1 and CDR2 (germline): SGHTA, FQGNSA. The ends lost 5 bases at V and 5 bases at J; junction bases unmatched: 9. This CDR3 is CASSHPGLANHEQYF. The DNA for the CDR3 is TGTGCCAGCAGCCATCCGGGACTAGCGAACCACGAGCAGTACTTC.

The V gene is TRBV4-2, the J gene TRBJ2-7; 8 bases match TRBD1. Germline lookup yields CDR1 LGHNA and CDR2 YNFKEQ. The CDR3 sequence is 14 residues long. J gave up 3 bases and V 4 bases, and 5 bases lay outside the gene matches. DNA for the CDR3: TGTGCCAGCAGCCGCCGACAGGGGAACTACGAGCAGTACTTC. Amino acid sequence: CASSRRQGNYEQYF.

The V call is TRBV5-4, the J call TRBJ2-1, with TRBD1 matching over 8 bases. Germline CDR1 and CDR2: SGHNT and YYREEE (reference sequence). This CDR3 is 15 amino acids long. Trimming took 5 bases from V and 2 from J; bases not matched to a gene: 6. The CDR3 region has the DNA TGTGCCAGCAGTTACCGGGACAGGACCTACAATGAGCAGTTCTTC. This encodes CASSYRDRTYNEQFF.

Here the CDR3 DNA reads TGTGCCAGCAGCGCCCGGGACAGGGGCTCCAACTCTGGAAACACCATATATTTT. Amino acid sequence: CASSARDRGSNSGNTIYF. The V and J genes are TRBV5-4 and TRBJ1-3; 10 bases map to TRBD1. Trimming at V came to 4 bases and at J to 0 bases, leaving 10 bases not matched to a gene. Per the germline V gene, CDR1 is SGHNT and CDR2 is YYREEE (reference sequence). The CDR3 extends over 18 amino acids.

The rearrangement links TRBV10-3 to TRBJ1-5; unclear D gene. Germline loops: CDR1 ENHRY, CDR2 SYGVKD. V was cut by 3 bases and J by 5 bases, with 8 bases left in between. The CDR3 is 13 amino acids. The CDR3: CAISDPGDQPQHF. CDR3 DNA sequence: TGTGCCATCAGTGACCCCGGGGATCAGCCCCAGCATTTT.

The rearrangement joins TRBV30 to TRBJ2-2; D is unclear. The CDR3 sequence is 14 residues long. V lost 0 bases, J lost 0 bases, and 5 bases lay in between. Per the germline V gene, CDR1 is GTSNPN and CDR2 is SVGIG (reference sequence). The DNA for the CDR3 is TGTGCCTGGAGTGTAAACTCGAACACCGGGGAGCTGTTTTTT. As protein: CAWSVNSNTGELFF. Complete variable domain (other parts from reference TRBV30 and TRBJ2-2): SQTIHQWPATLVQPVGSPLSLECTVEGTSNPNLYWYRQAAGRGLQLLFYSVGIGQISSEVPQNLSASRPQDRQFILSSKKLLLSDSGFYLCAWSVNSNTGELFFGEGSRLTVL.

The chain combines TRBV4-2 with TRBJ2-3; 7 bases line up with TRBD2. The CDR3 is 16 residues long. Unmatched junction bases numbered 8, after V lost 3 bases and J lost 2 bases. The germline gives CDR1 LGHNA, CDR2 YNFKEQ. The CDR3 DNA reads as TGTGCCAGCAGCCACCCTAGCGGAATTGTCACAGATACGCAGTATTTT. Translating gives CASSHPSGIVTDTQYF.

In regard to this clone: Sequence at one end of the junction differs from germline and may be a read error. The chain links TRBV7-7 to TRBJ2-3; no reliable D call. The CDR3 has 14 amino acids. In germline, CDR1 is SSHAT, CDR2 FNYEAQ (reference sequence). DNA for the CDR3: TGTGCTAGCAGCAAGACTCCGGGCACAGATACGCAGTATTTT. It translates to CASSKTPGTDTQYF.

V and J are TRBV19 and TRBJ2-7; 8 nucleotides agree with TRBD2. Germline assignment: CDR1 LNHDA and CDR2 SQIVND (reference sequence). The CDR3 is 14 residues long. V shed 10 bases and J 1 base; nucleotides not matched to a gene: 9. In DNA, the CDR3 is TGTGCCACCGGGGGGGAGCTAGGGTCCTACGAGCAGTACTTC. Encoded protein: CATGGELGSYEQYF.

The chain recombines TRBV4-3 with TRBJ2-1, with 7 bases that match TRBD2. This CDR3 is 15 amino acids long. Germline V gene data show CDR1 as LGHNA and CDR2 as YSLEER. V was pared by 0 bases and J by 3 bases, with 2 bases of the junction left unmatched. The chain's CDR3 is CASSQDPSGYNEQFF. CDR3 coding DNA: TGCGCCAGCAGCCAAGACCCTAGCGGCTACAATGAGCAGTTCTTC.

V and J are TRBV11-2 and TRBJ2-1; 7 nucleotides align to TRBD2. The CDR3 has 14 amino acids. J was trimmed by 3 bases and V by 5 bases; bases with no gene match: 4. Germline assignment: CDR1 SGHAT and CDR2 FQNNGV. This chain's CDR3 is CASSLAVVYNEQFF. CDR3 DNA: TGTGCCAGCAGCCTAGCGGTAGTCTACAATGAGCAGTTCTTC.

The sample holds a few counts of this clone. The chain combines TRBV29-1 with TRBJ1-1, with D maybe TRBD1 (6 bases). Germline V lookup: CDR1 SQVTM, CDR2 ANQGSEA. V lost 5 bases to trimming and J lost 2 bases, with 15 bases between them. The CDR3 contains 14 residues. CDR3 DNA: TGCAGCGTTACTGATGGGGGCTATAACACTGAAGCTTTCTTT. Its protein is CSVTDGGYNTEAFF. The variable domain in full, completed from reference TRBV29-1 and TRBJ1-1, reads SAVISQKPSRDICQRGTSLTIQCQVDSQVTMMFWYRQQPGQSLTLIATANQGSEATYESGFVIDKFPISRPNLTFSTLTVSNMSPEDSSIYLCSVTDGGYNTEAFFGQGTRLTVV.

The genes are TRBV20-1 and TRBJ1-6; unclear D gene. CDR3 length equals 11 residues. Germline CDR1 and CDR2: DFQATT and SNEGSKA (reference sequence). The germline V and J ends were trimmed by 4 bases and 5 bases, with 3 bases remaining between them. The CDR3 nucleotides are TGCAGTGCTATAAATAATTCACCCCTCCACTTT. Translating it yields CSAINNSPLHF.